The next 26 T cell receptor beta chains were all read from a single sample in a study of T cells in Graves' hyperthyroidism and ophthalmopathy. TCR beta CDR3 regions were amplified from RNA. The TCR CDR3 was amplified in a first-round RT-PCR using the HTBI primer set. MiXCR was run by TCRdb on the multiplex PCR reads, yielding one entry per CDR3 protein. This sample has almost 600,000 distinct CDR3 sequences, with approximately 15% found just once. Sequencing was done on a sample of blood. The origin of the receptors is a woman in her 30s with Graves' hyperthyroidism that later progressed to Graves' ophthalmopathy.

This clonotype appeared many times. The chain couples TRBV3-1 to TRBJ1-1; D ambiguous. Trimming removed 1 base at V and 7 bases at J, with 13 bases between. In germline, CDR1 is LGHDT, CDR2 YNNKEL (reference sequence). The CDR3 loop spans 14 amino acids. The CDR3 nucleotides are TGTGCCAGCAGCCAAGGCGGTCTGCTATATGAAGCTTTCTTT. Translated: CASSQGGLLYEAFF.

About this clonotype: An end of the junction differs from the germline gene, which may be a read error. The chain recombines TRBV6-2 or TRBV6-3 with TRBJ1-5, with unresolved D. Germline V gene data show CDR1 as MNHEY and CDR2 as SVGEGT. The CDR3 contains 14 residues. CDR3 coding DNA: TGTACCAGCAGTTTAGCGGGGAGGAATCAGCCCCAGCATTTT. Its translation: CTSSLAGRNQPQHF.

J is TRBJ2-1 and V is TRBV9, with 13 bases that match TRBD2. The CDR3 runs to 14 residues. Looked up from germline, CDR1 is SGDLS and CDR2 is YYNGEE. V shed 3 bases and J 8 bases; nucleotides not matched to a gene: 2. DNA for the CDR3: TGTGCCAGCAGCGGGACTAGCGGGAGCGATGAGCAGTTCTTC. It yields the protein CASSGTSGSDEQFF.

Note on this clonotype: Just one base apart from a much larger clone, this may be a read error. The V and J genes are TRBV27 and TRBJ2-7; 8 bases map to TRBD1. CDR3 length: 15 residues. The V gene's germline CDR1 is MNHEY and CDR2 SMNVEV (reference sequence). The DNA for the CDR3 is TGTGCCGGCAGTTATCGACAGGGGCAATCGAGGGAGCAGTACTTC. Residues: CAGSYRQGQSREQYF.

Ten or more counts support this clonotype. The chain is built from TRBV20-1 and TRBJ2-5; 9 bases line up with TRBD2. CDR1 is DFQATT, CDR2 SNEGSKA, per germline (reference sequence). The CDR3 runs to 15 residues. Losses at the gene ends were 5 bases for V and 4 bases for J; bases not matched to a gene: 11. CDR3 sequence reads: CSARTGREGRETQYF. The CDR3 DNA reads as TGCAGTGCTCGTACCGGGCGGGAGGGCCGAGAGACCCAGTACTTC.

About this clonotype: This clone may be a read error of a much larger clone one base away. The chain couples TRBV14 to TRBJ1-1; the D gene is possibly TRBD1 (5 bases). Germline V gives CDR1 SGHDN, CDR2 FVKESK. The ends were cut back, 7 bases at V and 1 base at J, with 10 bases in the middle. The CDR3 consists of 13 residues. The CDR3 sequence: CASKGGGNTEAFF. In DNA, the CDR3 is TGTGCCAGCAAAGGTGGGGGGAACACTGAAGCTTTCTTT.

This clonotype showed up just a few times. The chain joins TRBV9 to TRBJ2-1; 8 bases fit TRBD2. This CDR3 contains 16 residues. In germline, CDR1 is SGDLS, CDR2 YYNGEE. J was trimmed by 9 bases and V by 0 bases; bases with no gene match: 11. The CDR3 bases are TGTGCCAGCAGCGTAGCTAGCCTAGCGGGCGTCGTTGAGCAGTTCTTC. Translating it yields CASSVASLAGVVEQFF.

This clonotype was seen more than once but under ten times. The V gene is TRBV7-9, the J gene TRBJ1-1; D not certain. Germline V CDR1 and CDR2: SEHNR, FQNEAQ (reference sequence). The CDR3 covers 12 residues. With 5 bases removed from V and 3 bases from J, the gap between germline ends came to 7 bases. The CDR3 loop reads CASSPHHTEAFF. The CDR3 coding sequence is TGTGCCAGCAGCCCCCATCACACTGAAGCTTTCTTT. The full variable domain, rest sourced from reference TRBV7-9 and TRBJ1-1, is DTGVSQNPRHKITKRGQNVTFRCDPISEHNRLYWYRQTLGQGPEFLTYFQNEAQLEKSRLLSDRFSAERPKGSFSTLEIQRTEQGDSAMYLCASSPHHTEAFFGQGTRLTVV.

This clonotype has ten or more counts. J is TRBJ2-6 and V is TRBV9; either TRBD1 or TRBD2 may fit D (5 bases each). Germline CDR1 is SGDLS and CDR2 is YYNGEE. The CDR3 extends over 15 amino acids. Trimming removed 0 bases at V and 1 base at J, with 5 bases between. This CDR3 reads CASSVGGSGANVLTF. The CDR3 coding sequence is TGTGCCAGCAGCGTAGGGGGGTCTGGGGCCAACGTCCTGACTTTC.

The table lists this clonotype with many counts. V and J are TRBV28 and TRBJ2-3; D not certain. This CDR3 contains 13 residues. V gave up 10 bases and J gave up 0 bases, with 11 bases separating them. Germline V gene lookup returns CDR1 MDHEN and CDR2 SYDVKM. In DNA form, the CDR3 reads TGTGCCACCCGGGCGGTGAGCACAGATACGCAGTATTTT. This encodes CATRAVSTDTQYF.

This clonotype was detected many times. Here the CDR3 reads CAISDGRNNEQFF. The CDR3 DNA reads TGTGCCATCAGTGACGGACGGAACAATGAGCAGTTCTTC. The J gene is TRBJ2-1, the V gene TRBV10-3, with D hard to call. V was trimmed by 3 bases and J by 5 bases, leaving 8 bases between them. Germline V gene data show CDR1 as ENHRY and CDR2 as SYGVKD. The CDR3 is made up of 13 amino acids.

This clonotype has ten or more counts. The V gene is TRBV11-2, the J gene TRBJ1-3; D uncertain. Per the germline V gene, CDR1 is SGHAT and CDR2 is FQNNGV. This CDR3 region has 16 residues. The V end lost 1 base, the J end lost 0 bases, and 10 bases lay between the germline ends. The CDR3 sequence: CASSLVAGSSGNTIYF. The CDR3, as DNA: TGTGCCAGCAGCTTAGTAGCGGGGTCCTCTGGAAACACCATATATTTT.

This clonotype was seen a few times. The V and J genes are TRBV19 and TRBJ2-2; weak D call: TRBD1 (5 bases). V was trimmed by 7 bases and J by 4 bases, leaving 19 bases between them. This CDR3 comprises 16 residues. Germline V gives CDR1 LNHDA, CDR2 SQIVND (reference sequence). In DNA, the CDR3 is TGTGCCAGTACCGATCCTCACGGGCAGGGCACCGGGGAGCTGTTTTTT. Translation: CASTDPHGQGTGELFF.

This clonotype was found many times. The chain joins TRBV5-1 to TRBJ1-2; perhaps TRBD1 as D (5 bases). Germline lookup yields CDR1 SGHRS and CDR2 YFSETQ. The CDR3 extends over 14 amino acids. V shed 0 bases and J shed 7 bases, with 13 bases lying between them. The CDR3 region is CASSLEGDFSGYTF. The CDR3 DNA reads TGCGCCAGCAGCTTGGAAGGGGATTTCAGTGGCTACACCTTC.

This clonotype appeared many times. CDR3 DNA sequence: TGTGCCAGCAACGAGGGGGACACTGGTCGTGGCTACACCTTC. Translation: CASNEGDTGRGYTF. This chain uses TRBV6-1 with TRBJ1-2, with TRBD1 as a possible D gene (6 bases). From germline, CDR1 is MNHNS and CDR2 SASEGT. V gave up 7 bases and J gave up 7 bases, with 19 bases separating them. The CDR3 runs 14 residues.

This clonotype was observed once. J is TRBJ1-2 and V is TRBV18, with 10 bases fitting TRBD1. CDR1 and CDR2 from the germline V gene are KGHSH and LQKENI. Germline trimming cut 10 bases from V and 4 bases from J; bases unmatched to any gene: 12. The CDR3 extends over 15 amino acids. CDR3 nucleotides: TGTGCCAACTCTCCCGGGACAGGGGAACCCTATGGCTACACCTTC. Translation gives CANSPGTGEPYGYTF.

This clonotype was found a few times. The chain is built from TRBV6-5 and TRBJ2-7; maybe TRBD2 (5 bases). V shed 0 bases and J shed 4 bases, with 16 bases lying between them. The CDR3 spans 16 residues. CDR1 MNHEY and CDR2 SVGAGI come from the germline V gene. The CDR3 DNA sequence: TGTGCCAGCAGTTACTCGGCTAGCAGTCTGGGGTACGAGCAGTACTTC. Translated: CASSYSASSLGYEQYF.

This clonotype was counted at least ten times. In DNA form, the CDR3 reads TGTGCCAGCAGTCTCGACAGGGTTTCCGAGCAGTACTTC. Translation gives CASSLDRVSEQYF. The chain joins TRBV28 to TRBJ2-7; the match to TRBD1 covers 7 bases. CDR1 is MDHEN and CDR2 is SYDVKM in the germline V gene. V dropped 5 bases and J dropped 6; count of bases not matched to a gene: 7. The CDR3 spans 13 residues. Full variable domain (outside the CDR3, taken from reference TRBV28 and TRBJ2-7): DVKVTQSSRYLVKRTGEKVFLECVQDMDHENMFWYRQDPGLGLRLIYFSYDVKMKEKGDIPEGYSVSREKKERFSLILESASTNQTSMYLCASSLDRVSEQYFGPGTRLTVT.

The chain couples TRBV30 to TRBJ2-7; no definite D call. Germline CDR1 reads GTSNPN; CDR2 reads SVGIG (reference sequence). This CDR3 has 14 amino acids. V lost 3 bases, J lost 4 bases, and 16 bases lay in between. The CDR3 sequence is CAWRVGVPGYEQYF. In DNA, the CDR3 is TGTGCCTGGAGGGTGGGTGTGCCCGGTTACGAGCAGTACTTC.

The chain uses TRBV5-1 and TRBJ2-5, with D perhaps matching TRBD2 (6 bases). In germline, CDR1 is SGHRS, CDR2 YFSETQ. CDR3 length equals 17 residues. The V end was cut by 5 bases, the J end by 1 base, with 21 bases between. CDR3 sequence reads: CASSPTWGQGGQETQYF. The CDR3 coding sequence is TGCGCCAGCAGTCCTACCTGGGGCCAGGGAGGCCAAGAGACCCAGTACTTC.

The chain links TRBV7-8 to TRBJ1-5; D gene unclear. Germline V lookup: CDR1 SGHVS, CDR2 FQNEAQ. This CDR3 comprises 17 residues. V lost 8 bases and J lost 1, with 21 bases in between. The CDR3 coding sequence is TGTGCCAGCGGAGGGCAAGCGAAGGGTGTAAGCAATCAGCCCCAGCATTTT. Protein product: CASGGQAKGVSNQPQHF.

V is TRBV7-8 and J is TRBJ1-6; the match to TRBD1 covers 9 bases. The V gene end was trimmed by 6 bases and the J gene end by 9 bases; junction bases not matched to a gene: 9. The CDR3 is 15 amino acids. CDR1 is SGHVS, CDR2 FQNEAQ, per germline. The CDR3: CASRPDRGDVSPLHF. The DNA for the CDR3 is TGTGCCAGCAGACCGGACAGGGGAGATGTTTCACCCCTCCACTTT.

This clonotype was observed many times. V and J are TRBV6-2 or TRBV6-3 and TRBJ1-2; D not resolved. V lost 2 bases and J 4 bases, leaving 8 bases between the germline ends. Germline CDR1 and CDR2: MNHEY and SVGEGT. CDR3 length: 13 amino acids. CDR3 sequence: CASSYGSSYGYTF. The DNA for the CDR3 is TGTGCCAGCAGTTACGGCAGCTCCTATGGCTACACCTTC.

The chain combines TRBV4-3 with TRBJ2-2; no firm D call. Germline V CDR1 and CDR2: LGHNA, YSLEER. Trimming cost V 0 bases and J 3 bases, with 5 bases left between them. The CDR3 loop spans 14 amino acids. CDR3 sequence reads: CASSQDVDTGELFF. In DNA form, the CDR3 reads TGCGCCAGCAGCCAAGATGTAGACACCGGGGAGCTGTTTTTT.

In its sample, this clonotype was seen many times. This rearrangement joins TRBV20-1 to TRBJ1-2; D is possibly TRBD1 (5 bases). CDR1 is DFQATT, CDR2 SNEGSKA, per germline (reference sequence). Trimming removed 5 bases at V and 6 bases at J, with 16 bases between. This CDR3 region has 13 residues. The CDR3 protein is CSALRDASDGYTF. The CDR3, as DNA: TGCAGTGCTCTCCGGGACGCTTCCGATGGCTACACCTTC.

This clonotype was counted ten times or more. The CDR3 DNA reads as TGTGCCAGCAGCGAGCCCCGTGGGGGGCACACAGATACGCAGTATTTT. Protein sequence: CASSEPRGGHTDTQYF. The chain employs TRBV9 and TRBJ2-3; tentatively, D is TRBD1 or TRBD2 (6 bases each). V lost 3 bases and J lost 2, with 16 bases in between. The CDR3 has 16 amino acids. Germline CDR1 reads SGDLS; CDR2 reads YYNGEE.